This T cell receptor beta chain stems from a study of OX40 agonist ivuxolimab in advanced cancers. About the research overall: The patients received ivuxolimab by intravenous route every 2 weeks at 0.01 to 10 mg/kg. Partial response was recorded in three patients: one hepatocellular carcinoma and two cutaneous melanoma cases. Study-level findings and limits: With doses of 0.1 to 3.0 mg/kg, CD4+ and CD8+ blood T cells had undergone clonal expansion by week 6.

V was cut by 0 bases and J by 3 bases, with 15 bases left in between. Germline V CDR1 and CDR2: LGHNA, YSLEER. CDR3 length: 16 residues. Produced via immunoSEQ multiplex PCR; TCRdb's table is partial and in-frame only. The table includes over 10,000 clones, about 87% detected once. As for this clone: Antigen unknown.

Autoimmune disease history or systemic immunosuppression was exclusionary. The chain recombines TRBV4-3 with TRBJ2-7; possibly TRBD1 for D (5 bases). This TCR came from an adult with an advanced solid tumor such as melanoma, head and neck, liver or kidney cancer. The starting material was CD4+ or CD8+ T cells sorted from blood, obtained in a trial of the OX40 agonist ivuxolimab. CDR3 in amino acids: CASSQEPPGRGYEQYF. For the CDR3, the DNA is TGCGCCAGCAGCCAAGAACCTCCAGGGCGAGGCTACGAGCAGTACTTC.